A selection of T cell receptor beta chains follows, all from one sample in a study of immune heterogeneity within non-small cell lung tumors. One entry per CDR3 protein, called by TCRdb with MiXCR from the multiplex PCR reads. The data show 20,000 to 25,000 distinct CDR3 sequences, over 25% seen once. The sequenced sample was lung tumor tissue. These receptors were collected from a middle-aged man with non-small cell lung cancer. Each CDR3 is given with its conserved first and last residue. The D gene is left open where the match is weak. A row's size may be missing; if present it is once, few, many or a size class.

NA | TRBJ2-3 | NA | TRBV24-1 | TGTGCCACCAGTGATCCCCAAGGCAGTGGGGCGGTGGGTACGCAGTATTTT | CATSDPQGSGAVGTQYF
TRBD2 | TRBJ2-3 | few | TRBV10-3 | TGTGCCATCACGACTAGCGGGAGCACAGATACGCAGTATTTT | CAITTSGSTDTQYF
NA | TRBJ2-1 | medium-sized | TRBV7-9 | TGTGCCAGCAGCTCAGCGTCCGCTGGGTATGAGCAGTTCTTC | CASSSASAGYEQFF
NA | TRBJ2-1 | many | TRBV29-1 | TGCAGCGTTAGATGGGGGAGTCAGAATGAGCAGTTCTTC | CSVRWGSQNEQFF
TRBD2 | TRBJ2-1 | many | TRBV2 | TGTGCCAGCAGTAGACTAGCGGGAAGATTTGAGCAGTTCTTC | CASSRLAGRFEQFF
NA | TRBJ1-6 | many | TRBV10-2 | TGCGCCAGCAGTGACTCAGGGGTAAATTCACCCCTCCACTTT | CASSDSGVNSPLHF
NA | TRBJ1-1 | few | TRBV27 | TGTGCCAGCAGTCACCTGAGGGCAGCGGCTGAAGCTTTCTTT | CASSHLRAAAEAFF
NA | TRBJ1-5 | few | TRBV28 | TGTGCCAGCAGTCGAGTGGTGGGGATTCAGCCCCAGCATTTT | CASSRVVGIQPQHF
NA | TRBJ1-3 | NA | TRBV25-1 | TGTGCCAGCAGTGAAGCCCCGACGGCCAGCTCTGGAAACACCATATATTTT | CASSEAPTASSGNTIYF
NA | TRBJ1-3 | few | TRBV7-8 | TGTGCCAGTAGAAAGACAAGACAGACCTCTGGAAACACCATATATTTT | CASRKTRQTSGNTIYF
TRBD1 | TRBJ1-4 | few | TRBV6-1 | TGTGCCAGCAGCCGCGAACTCACAGGGGTTGAAAAACTGTTTTTT | CASSRELTGVEKLFF
NA | TRBJ2-1 | NA | TRBV5-1 | TGCGCCAGCAGCCCCGTCCTGGACGGTGAGCAGTTCTTC | CASSPVLDGEQFF
NA | TRBJ2-5 | NA | TRBV20-1 | TGCAGTGCTAGAGATCCCAGGGGCCAAGAGACCCAGTACTTC | CSARDPRGQETQYF
NA | TRBJ2-3 | NA | TRBV20-1 | TGCAGTGCTCGACGCTCTAGTGGGAGTTCAGATACGCAGTATTTT | CSARRSSGSSDTQYF
NA | TRBJ2-7 | NA | TRBV7-3 | TGTGTCAGCAGCTTATCAGCCCAGTCCTACGAGCAGTACTTC | CVSSLSAQSYEQYF
TRBD2 | TRBJ2-1 | NA | TRBV20-1 | TGCAGTGCCAAGACCGGGACTAGCGGGTACAATGAGCAGTTCTTC | CSAKTGTSGYNEQFF
NA | TRBJ1-1 | NA | TRBV6-6 | TGTGCCAGCAGTTACTCTGGGGAACGGGACACTGAAGCTTTCTTT | CASSYSGERDTEAFF
NA | TRBJ1-1 | NA | TRBV4-2 | TGTGCCAGCAGCCAAGCCGGAGGGCCCAGGGGAGGAACTGAAGCTTTCTTT | CASSQAGGPRGGTEAFF
TRBD2 | TRBJ2-5 | NA | TRBV3-1 | TGTGCCAGCAGCCTTGTAGGACTAGCGGGAGTAGGGGAGACCCAGTACTTC | CASSLVGLAGVGETQYF
NA | TRBJ2-1 | NA | TRBV13 | TGTGCCAGCAGCTTAGCTGGGAGCAATGAGCAGTTCTTC | CASSLAGSNEQFF
NA | TRBJ2-7 | medium-sized | TRBV7-8 | TGTGCCAGCAGCTTTTACAGTGCCGAGCAGTACTTC | CASSFYSAEQYF
NA | TRBJ1-5 | NA | TRBV4-1 | TGCGCCAGCAGCCAATCCCTAGCGAGCCTCACGCAGCCCCAGCATTTT | CASSQSLASLTQPQHF
NA | TRBJ1-2 | few | TRBV5-1 | TGCGCCAGCAGCTTGGAGGCAGCACCGTATGGCTACACCTTC | CASSLEAAPYGYTF
TRBD2 | TRBJ2-7 | NA | TRBV7-9 | TGTGCCAGCAGCCCGGGGGGGAGAACCTACGAGCAGTACTTC | CASSPGGRTYEQYF
TRBD2 | TRBJ2-7 | many | TRBV10-1 | TGCGCCAGCCCTCAACTAGCGGGGCAAAGCGAGCAGTACTTC | CASPQLAGQSEQYF
TRBD2 | TRBJ2-2 | once | TRBV4-1 | TGCGCCAGCAGCCAAGGCGGGGGGGGGGGTGTGGAGCTGTTTTTT | CASSQGGGGGVELFF
TRBD1 | TRBJ2-2 | NA | TRBV7-8 | TGTGCCAGCAGCGCCCCGGGACAGGGGTATAACGGGGAGCTGTTTTTT | CASSAPGQGYNGELFF
NA | TRBJ2-7 | medium-sized | TRBV5-4 | TGTGCCAGCAGCGCTTTACGTAAGGGCTCCTACGAGCAGTACTTC | CASSALRKGSYEQYF
NA | TRBJ1-2 | few | TRBV6-1 | TGTGCCAGCAGTCTTCCCGGGACATTAGAGCTCTATGGCTACACCTTC | CASSLPGTLELYGYTF
TRBD1 | TRBJ1-5 | few | TRBV15 | TGTGCCACGGGGACAGCCAGGGCAAGCAATCAGCCCCAGCATTTT | CATGTARASNQPQHF
NA | TRBJ2-7 | many | TRBV5-5 | TGTGCCAGCAGCTTCCCCTCGCCCAACGAGCAGTACTTC | CASSFPSPNEQYF
TRBD1 | TRBJ1-1 | few | TRBV2 | TGTGCCAGCAGTGAGCATGGGACAGTCTTTCAAGCTTTCTTT | CASSEHGTVFQAFF
NA | TRBJ1-5 | medium-sized | TRBV28 | TGTGCCAGCACCAATAGTGTGGGAGGTCAGCCCCAGCATTTT | CASTNSVGGQPQHF
TRBD2 | TRBJ2-1 | NA | TRBV20-1 | TGCAGTGCTAGAGATTATCTAGCGGGAGGCGCCTACAATGAGCAGTTCTTC | CSARDYLAGGAYNEQFF
NA | TRBJ1-2 | many | TRBV19 | TGTGCCAGTACCACGGACACCCGCTATGGCTACACCTTC | CASTTDTRYGYTF
TRBD1 | TRBJ1-2 | many | TRBV4-1 | TGCGCCAGCAGCCAAGATCTGGGACAGGGGGCATACTATGGCTACACCTTC | CASSQDLGQGAYYGYTF
NA | TRBJ1-6 | few | TRBV3-1 | TGTGCCAGCAGCCAAGTAGGGAAGGGTTGGTCACCCCTCCACTTT | CASSQVGKGWSPLHF
NA | TRBJ2-1 | medium-sized | TRBV28 | TGTGCCAGCAGTTACCTTAGCTCAAACAATGAGCAGTTCTTC | CASSYLSSNNEQFF
NA | TRBJ2-3 | NA | TRBV20-1 | TGCAGTGCCCCCAGACCTGGCACAGATACGCAGTATTTT | CSAPRPGTDTQYF
NA | TRBJ1-3 | NA | TRBV9 | TGTGACAGCAGAGTAAGCCTTAACGGAGACACCATATATTTT | CDSRVSLNGDTIYF
NA | TRBJ1-4 | few | TRBV28 | TGTGCCAGCGGAAGGGGTGCAACTAATGAAAAACTGTTTTTT | CASGRGATNEKLFF